What follows is one T cell receptor (beta chain) and its context. The data derive from a study of blood T cell repertoires in COVID-19. Study overall: The United States, Italy and Spain were the sources of the acute and convalescent COVID-19 samples. Sample material is recorded as cDNA or gDNA derived from T cells, B-cell-depleted T cells, or PBMCs.

Trimming pared 2 bases from V and 5 bases from J, leaving 6 bases between. The CDR3 runs to 12 residues. CDR1 is MDHEN, CDR2 SYDVKM, per germline. Source study methods: Amplification of reference gene primers was used by the study to estimate nucleated cell counts. Measured with immunoSEQ multiplex PCR; TCRdb has only the in-frame clones, and not every one. Clonal size and the V and J genes are those of that table, whereas D and trimming came from the DNA. The data show around 92,000 clones, 75% to 90% seen once. Sequencing input: peripheral blood. The TCR sequence derives from an elderly woman with active COVID-19. V gene TRBV28 combines with J gene TRBJ2-5; D uncertain. CDR3 sequence (DNA): TGTGCCAGCAGTTTAGCCCGGGAGACCCAGTACTTC. Its translation is CASSLARETQYF.